What follows are 9 T cell receptor beta chains derived from one specimen sequenced in a study of cytomegalovirus exposure and HLA in healthy donors. PCR amplification relied on 60 Vbeta primers (plus 13 Jbeta primers). TCRdb keeps only in-frame clones here, not all; method: immunoSEQ multiplex PCR. Counted here are 200,000 or so clones, around four fifths occurring once; the ten biggest clones make up 0.7% to 0.95%. Material: PBMCs. The origin of the receptors is a woman aged 18-29 years in good health and CMV-seronegative.

The chain joins TRBV28 to TRBJ2-2, with a tentative D call TRBD1 (5 bases). Germline lookup yields CDR1 MDHEN and CDR2 SYDVKM. Trimming removed 4 bases at V and 2 bases at J, with 11 bases between. CDR3 length: 15 residues. CDR3 region: CASSWGDRNTGELFF. The CDR3 coding sequence is TGTGCCAGCAGTTGGGGTGACAGAAACACCGGGGAGCTGTTTTTT.

CDR3 sequence (DNA): TGTGCCAGCAGTTTGCCGGGGACAAAACACGAAGAGACCCAGTACTTC. Protein: CASSLPGTKHEETQYF. The V gene is TRBV5-6, the J gene TRBJ2-5, with a possible D match to TRBD1 (6 bases). Per germline, CDR1 SGHDT and CDR2 YYEEEE. Trimming left V 5 bases short and J 3 bases short, with 20 bases between. The CDR3 is made up of 16 amino acids.

This rearrangement joins TRBV5-6 to TRBJ1-5; D may be TRBD1 (6 bases). V was pared by 0 bases and J by 5 bases, with 12 bases between. Germline V gives CDR1 SGHDT, CDR2 YYEEEE. The CDR3 sequence is 15 residues long. The CDR3 spells CASSLAGDTYQPQHF. The CDR3 DNA reads as TGTGCCAGCAGCTTGGCCGGGGACACTTATCAGCCCCAGCATTTT.

The chain joins TRBV2 to TRBJ2-7; a weak D match, TRBD1 (6 bases). Trimming left V 0 bases short and J 3 bases short, with 12 bases between. Germline assignment: CDR1 SNHLY and CDR2 FYNNEI. There are 15 residues in the CDR3. The DNA for the CDR3 is TGTGCCAGCAGTGAAGCAGGGGGTCAGGTCTACGAGCAGTACTTC. Its translation: CASSEAGGQVYEQYF.

The genes are TRBV14 and TRBJ1-2, with D tentatively TRBD1 (6 bases). Germline CDR1 is SGHDN and CDR2 is FVKESK. V gave up 1 base and J gave up 8 bases, with 14 bases separating them. The CDR3 extends over 14 amino acids. The DNA for the CDR3 is TGTGCCAGCAGCCAAGTACAGGGAATCGAAGGCTACACCTTC. Amino acids: CASSQVQGIEGYTF.

The rearrangement uses TRBV7-9 and TRBJ2-1; TRBD2 agrees at 7 bases. V was pared by 5 bases and J by 7 bases, with 14 bases of the junction left unmatched. Germline V CDR1 and CDR2: SEHNR, FQNEAQ (reference sequence). There are 16 residues in the CDR3. CDR3: CASSPPQAGVQNEQFF. CDR3 nucleotides: TGTGCCAGCAGCCCCCCTCAGGCGGGAGTACAGAATGAGCAGTTCTTC.

The V and J genes are TRBV4-2 and TRBJ1-5; a weak D match, TRBD1 (6 bases). From germline, CDR1 is LGHNA and CDR2 YNFKEQ. V lost 1 base and J 1 base, leaving 8 bases between the germline ends. CDR3 size: 15 residues. CDR3 amino acids: CASSQVQGSNQPQHF. The DNA of the CDR3 is TGTGCCAGCAGCCAAGTACAGGGAAGCAATCAGCCCCAGCATTTT.

The rearrangement links TRBV5-1 to TRBJ1-3; a weak D match, TRBD1 (6 bases). This CDR3 is built from 16 residues. Germline V gene lookup returns CDR1 SGHRS and CDR2 YFSETQ. V shed 4 bases and J shed 0 bases, with 14 bases lying between them. The CDR3 loop is CASSLQGLGSGNTIYF. Here the CDR3 DNA reads TGCGCCAGCAGCCTACAGGGCCTGGGCTCTGGAAACACCATATATTTT.

The chain has TRBV29-1 and TRBJ1-1; 8 nucleotides match TRBD1. The V gene end was trimmed by 4 bases and the J gene end by 4 bases; junction bases not matched to a gene: 14. This CDR3 spans 16 amino acids. Looked up from germline, CDR1 is SQVTM and CDR2 is ANQGSEA. CDR3 sequence reads: CSVAQVAGQGPTEAFF. The CDR3 DNA sequence: TGCAGCGTTGCCCAGGTAGCTGGACAGGGACCCACTGAAGCTTTCTTT.